This T cell receptor beta chain was captured by sequencing in a study of blood T cell repertoires in COVID-19 (dated by TCRdb to about 2020). Broadly, across the study: The collaborator samples originated in the United States, Italy and Spain and spanned the acute and convalescent phases of COVID-19. The material from the prospective study consisted of cDNA or gDNA derived from T cells, B-cell-depleted T cells, or PBMCs. The dataset comprised deeply sampled blood TCRbeta repertoires from subjects exposed to, actively infected with, or recovered from COVID-19. The repertoires were released in a freely available public database meant as a resource for research on the immune response to SARS-CoV-2. Samples were obtained from the ongoing ImmuneRACE study (first 160 participants) and from 1,254 subjects provided by 6 global collaborators. A de-identified subject ID, COVID-19 status, age in years and sex were almost always included in the sample metadata. Where available, HLA class I and class II types were obtained from metadata supplied by the sample provider rather than from assay-based typing. Study-wide conclusions, independent of this receptor: Clinical and demographic metadata were provided uncurated, with the amount varying by source and participant.

Whole blood was collected in K2EDTA tubes by collaborating institutions according to the institutions' own protocols. For TCRbeta analysis, collaborators shipped samples as frozen whole blood, isolated PBMCs, or DNA extracted from either of those sample types. The immunoSEQ Assay, a bias-controlled multiplex PCR, was used to amplify TCRbeta CDR3 regions from genomic DNA. Under the source paper's analysis protocol: Nucleated cell counts per sample were estimated from amplification of reference gene primers within the assay. Sequence reads were collapsed and filtered to measure the absolute abundance of every unique TCRbeta CDR3 rearrangement. For each sample, productive Simpson clonality was calculated as the square root of Simpson's diversity index over productive rearrangements. This is the immuneACCESS table as TCRdb keeps it, with only in-frame sequences that have V and J called. A part of the clones is gone; compared with another copy, unresolved V genes explain less than half, and the rest is unexplained. That table supplies the V and J calls and clone size; D and trimming were determined from the DNA. This sample lists about 54,000 clones; roughly 88% were detected once. 3.5% of the sample lies in the top ten.

With respect to this clone: Its antigen is not yet known. Base qualities are missing; no much larger clone stands one base away.

CDR3 length: 16 amino acids, cysteine to phenylalanine. Of the read, only the CDR3 DNA is kept; its 48 bases are in frame from base 1. The germline V gene gives CDR1 as SGHDN and CDR2 as FVKESK. The germline V end is reduced by 4 bases and the J end by 2 bases; junction bases left unmatched: 6. The chain is made from TRBV14 and TRBJ2-3; TRBD2 agrees with 10 junctional bases. Source material: peripheral blood. The TCR originated in a human donor in a cohort sampled during active COVID-19. The CDR3 region has the sequence CASSLPGLAFTDTQYF. The nucleotides are TGTGCCAGCAGCCTACCGGGACTAGCGTTCACAGATACGCAGTATTTT.